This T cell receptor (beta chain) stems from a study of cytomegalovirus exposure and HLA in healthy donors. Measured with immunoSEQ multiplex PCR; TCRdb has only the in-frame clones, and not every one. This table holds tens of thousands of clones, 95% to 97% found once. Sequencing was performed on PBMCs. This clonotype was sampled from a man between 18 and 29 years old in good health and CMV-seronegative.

As DNA, the CDR3 is TGTGCCAGCAGTTTATCGGGGGACAGGAGCTCCTACGAGCAGTACTTC. Amino acids: CASSLSGDRSSYEQYF. The V gene is TRBV27, the J gene TRBJ2-7; 8 bases match TRBD1. CDR3 length: 16 residues. The germline gives CDR1 MNHEY, CDR2 SMNVEV (reference sequence). The ends lost 0 bases at V and 0 bases at J; junction bases unmatched: 4.